Presented here are 20 T cell receptor beta chains from one specimen sequenced in a study of blood T cell repertoires in COVID-19 (dated by TCRdb to about 2020). The method behind the library was the immunoSEQ multiplex PCR assay. Here the immuneACCESS table is served through TCRdb, limited to in-frame sequences with V and J called. Missing clones are a known gap in these copies; in checked studies unresolved V genes cover under half, and the rest lacks a known reason. The sample has approximately 250,000 clones on record, about 87% of them singletons. Roughly 4% of the sample is held by the ten biggest clonotypes. Sequenced sample: PBMCs or T cells enriched from blood (not recorded which). These receptors were collected from a woman aged 25 to 45 with acute COVID-19.

This sequence joins TRBV28 and TRBJ2-7; 7 nucleotides align to TRBD1. V was clipped by 1 base and J by 2 bases; unmatched bases: 8. The germline V gene has CDR1 MDHEN and CDR2 SYDVKM. The CDR3 contains 16 residues. Here the CDR3 DNA reads TGTGCCAGCAGTTTATTCCTACAGGGGTACGCCTACGAGCAGTACTTC. Encoded protein: CASSLFLQGYAYEQYF. Full variable domain (remainder filled in from reference TRBV28 and TRBJ2-7): DVKVTQSSRYLVKRTGEKVFLECVQDMDHENMFWYRQDPGLGLRLIYFSYDVKMKEKGDIPEGYSVSREKKERFSLILESASTNQTSMYLCASSLFLQGYAYEQYFGPGTRLTVT.

The gene calls are TRBV28 and TRBJ1-2; D is unclear. The ends were cut back, 6 bases at V and 4 bases at J, with 24 bases in the middle. CDR3 size: 17 residues. Germline V gene data show CDR1 as MDHEN and CDR2 as SYDVKM. CDR3 DNA: TGTGCCAGCAGCCCGTTCCGCGCCATTCTCTTTATCTATGGCTACACCTTC. Translating it yields CASSPFRAILFIYGYTF.

This sequence joins TRBV11-2 and TRBJ1-4, with 7 bases aligning to TRBD1. Germline V gene data show CDR1 as SGHAT and CDR2 as FQNNGV. The CDR3 spans 15 residues. J was trimmed by 8 bases and V by 2 bases; bases with no gene match: 8. CDR3 coding DNA: TGTGCCAGCAGCTTAAGGGGACAGAAGGTCGAAAAACTGTTTTTT. Amino acids: CASSLRGQKVEKLFF.

Only one count was recorded for this clone. The V gene is TRBV7-9, the J gene TRBJ1-1; perhaps TRBD1 as D (6 bases). The CDR3 is 15 residues long. V dropped 3 bases and J dropped 8 bases, with 19 bases sitting between them. Germline CDR1 SEHNR, CDR2 FQNEAQ (reference sequence). Here the CDR3 reads CASSLGQTGVGEAFF. The CDR3 region has the DNA TGTGCCAGCAGCTTGGGTCAGACAGGCGTCGGGGAAGCTTTCTTT.

The chain links TRBV18 to TRBJ2-7, with a possible D match to TRBD2 (6 bases). V was trimmed by 5 bases and J by 7 bases, leaving 15 bases between them. This CDR3 is 13 amino acids long. Germline lookup yields CDR1 KGHSH and CDR2 LQKENI. DNA of the CDR3: TGTGCCAGCTCAATGTTTCCGGGAGAAGAGCAGTACTTC. This encodes CASSMFPGEEQYF.

The chain couples TRBV10-3 to TRBJ2-1; 9 positions agree with TRBD2. The CDR3 loop spans 14 amino acids. J lost 4 bases, V lost 5 bases, and 3 bases had no gene match. Germline V lookup: CDR1 ENHRY, CDR2 SYGVKD. CDR3 DNA: TGTGCCATCAGTCCTAGCGGGGAATACAATGAGCAGTTCTTC. It yields the protein CAISPSGEYNEQFF.

This clone was seen only once. The gene calls are TRBV6-5 and TRBJ2-5; TRBD1 aligns across 9 bases. The germline V gene has CDR1 MNHEY and CDR2 SVGAGI. The CDR3 covers 15 residues. V dropped 4 bases and J dropped 4; count of bases not matched to a gene: 7. CDR3 in amino acids: CASSSGTGTGETQYF. CDR3 bases: TGTGCCAGCAGTTCGGGGACAGGGACAGGAGAGACCCAGTACTTC.

The CDR3 sequence: CASSLEESDTQYF. Here the CDR3 DNA reads TGTGCCAGCAGCTTAGAGGAGTCAGATACGCAGTATTTT. This chain joins TRBV7-2 and TRBJ2-3; D gene uncertain. V was cut by 1 base and J by 4 bases, with 6 bases left in between. The CDR3 has 13 residues. CDR1 and CDR2 (germline): SGHTA, FQGNSA. Supplemented by reference TRBV7-2 and TRBJ2-3, the full variable domain reads GAGVSQSPSNKVTEKGKDVELRCDPISGHTALYWYRQSLGQGLEFLIYFQGNSAPDKSGLPSDRFSAERTGGSVSTLTIQRTQQEDSAVYLCASSLEESDTQYFGPGTRLTVL.

The J gene is TRBJ2-1, the V gene TRBV21-1; the table assigns TRBD1, which was not confirmed against the DNA. TRBV21-1 is classified as a pseudogene. The CDR3 contains 19 residues. CDR3 loop: CASSIRTGPRKPFYNEQFF. The CDR3 DNA is TGTGCCAGCAGCATTCGGACAGGGCCAAGGAAGCCCTTCTACAATGAGCAGTTCTTC.

The V gene is TRBV27, the J gene TRBJ1-2; 7 positions match TRBD1. CDR3 length: 14 amino acids. CDR1 and CDR2 from the germline V gene are MNHEY and SMNVEV (reference sequence). J lost 4 bases, V lost 6 bases, and 8 bases had no gene match. This chain's CDR3 is CASRGQAASYGYTF. The CDR3 DNA follows: TGTGCCAGCAGAGGACAGGCCGCCTCCTATGGCTACACCTTC.

CDR3 residues: CATSDSAGWLAGGVEYNEQFF. In nucleotides, the CDR3 is TGTGCCACCAGTGATTCGGCCGGGTGGCTAGCGGGAGGAGTTGAATACAATGAGCAGTTCTTC. The genes are TRBV24-1 and TRBJ2-1; 11 bases match TRBD2. CDR3 length equals 21 residues. Germline trimming cut 2 bases from V and 4 bases from J; bases unmatched to any gene: 18. Germline V gives CDR1 KGHDR, CDR2 SFDVKD.

V and J are TRBV7-9 and TRBJ1-1; 9 bases are shared with TRBD1. The CDR3 extends over 14 amino acids. The junction had 4 bases not matched to a gene; V was cut back by 3 bases and J by 5 bases. Germline assignment: CDR1 SEHNR and CDR2 FQNEAQ (reference sequence). The CDR3 DNA follows: TGTGCCAGCAGCTTGATACAGGGGGCAACTGAAGCTTTCTTT. Translated: CASSLIQGATEAFF.

The J gene is TRBJ2-5, the V gene TRBV3-1 (or the pseudogene TRBV3-2), with TRBD2 matching over 8 bases. Losses at the gene ends were 3 bases for V and 4 bases for J; bases not matched to a gene: 10. CDR1 is LGHDT, CDR2 YNNKEL, per germline (reference sequence). CDR3 length equals 16 residues. This CDR3 is CASSHFRAGDAETQYF. DNA of the CDR3: TGTGCCAGCAGCCATTTCCGAGCGGGAGATGCAGAGACCCAGTACTTC.

This sequence joins TRBV28 and TRBJ2-3, with 9 nucleotides matching TRBD2. The J segment lost 4 bases and the V segment lost 5 bases, leaving 10 bases of the junction unmatched. The CDR3 length is 16 residues. Germline CDR1 is MDHEN and CDR2 is SYDVKM. The CDR3 coding sequence is TGTGCCAGCAGTCCCCCCGTAGCGGGAGCGGCAGATACGCAGTATTTT. It yields the protein CASSPPVAGAADTQYF.

V and J are TRBV11-1 and TRBJ2-7; no reliable D call. In germline, CDR1 is SGHAT, CDR2 FQDESV (reference sequence). The length of the CDR3 is 12 residues. The V and J ends lost 3 bases and 4 bases respectively, with 7 bases between them. The CDR3 DNA is TGTGCCAGCAGCTTCACCGCGTACGAGCAGTACTTC. Its translation is CASSFTAYEQYF.

This clone was seen just once. This rearrangement joins TRBV9 to TRBJ2-1, with a weak D call TRBD2 (6 bases). In germline, CDR1 is SGDLS, CDR2 YYNGEE. This CDR3 has 13 residues. V shed 3 bases and J shed 8 bases, with 12 bases lying between them. The CDR3 reads CASSGTSFHEQFF. CDR3 sequence (DNA): TGTGCCAGCAGCGGAACTAGCTTTCATGAGCAGTTCTTC.

This rearrangement joins TRBV27 to TRBJ1-1; 7 nucleotides agree with TRBD1. Trimming cost V 5 bases and J 4 bases; bases outside gene matches: 4. Looked up from germline, CDR1 is MNHEY and CDR2 is SMNVEV (reference sequence). The CDR3 has 13 amino acids. CDR3 bases: TGTGCCAGCAGTGACAGGGTTGTCACTGAAGCTTTCTTT. Residues: CASSDRVVTEAFF.

The CDR3 region has the DNA TGTGCCAGCAGCTTAGACCCCCTGGCGGGAGAATCTCCAGATACGCAGTATTTT. It specifies CASSLDPLAGESPDTQYF. V is TRBV7-6 and J is TRBJ2-3; 7 bases are shared with TRBD2. The CDR3 runs 18 residues. The V gene end was trimmed by 1 base and the J gene end by 4 bases; junction bases not matched to a gene: 14. Germline values: CDR1 SGHVS, CDR2 FNYEAQ.

This clone was observed once. The CDR3 reads CASSESGRGSFEQFF. CDR3 sequence (DNA): TGTGCCAGCAGTGAAAGCGGGAGAGGATCTTTCGAGCAGTTCTTC. V gene TRBV25-1 combines with J gene TRBJ2-1, with 8 bases lining up with TRBD2. CDR3 size: 15 residues. The V gene's germline CDR1 is MGHDK and CDR2 SYGVNS. The V segment lost 2 bases and the J segment 10 bases; nucleotides outside the gene matches: 10.

The chain carries TRBV5-4 and TRBJ2-3; 10 bases map to TRBD2. The CDR3 has 15 residues. CDR1 and CDR2 (germline): SGHNT, YYREEE (reference sequence). V dropped 2 bases and J dropped 2; count of bases not matched to a gene: 2. In nucleotides, the CDR3 is TGTGCCAGCAGCTTAACTAGCGGGAACACAGATACGCAGTATTTT. Its translation is CASSLTSGNTDTQYF.